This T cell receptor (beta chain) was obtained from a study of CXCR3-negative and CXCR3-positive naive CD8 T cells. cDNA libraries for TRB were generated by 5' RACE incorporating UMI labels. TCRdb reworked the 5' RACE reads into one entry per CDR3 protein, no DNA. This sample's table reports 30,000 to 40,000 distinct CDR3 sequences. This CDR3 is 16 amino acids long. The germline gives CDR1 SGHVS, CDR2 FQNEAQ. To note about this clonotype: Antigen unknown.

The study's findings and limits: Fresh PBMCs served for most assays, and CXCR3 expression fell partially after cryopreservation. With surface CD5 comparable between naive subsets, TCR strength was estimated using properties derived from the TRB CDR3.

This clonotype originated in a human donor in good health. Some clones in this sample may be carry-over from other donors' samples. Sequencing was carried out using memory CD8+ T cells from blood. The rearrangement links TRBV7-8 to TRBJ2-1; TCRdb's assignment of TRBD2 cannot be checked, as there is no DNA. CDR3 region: CASSLPSGGLYNEQFF.